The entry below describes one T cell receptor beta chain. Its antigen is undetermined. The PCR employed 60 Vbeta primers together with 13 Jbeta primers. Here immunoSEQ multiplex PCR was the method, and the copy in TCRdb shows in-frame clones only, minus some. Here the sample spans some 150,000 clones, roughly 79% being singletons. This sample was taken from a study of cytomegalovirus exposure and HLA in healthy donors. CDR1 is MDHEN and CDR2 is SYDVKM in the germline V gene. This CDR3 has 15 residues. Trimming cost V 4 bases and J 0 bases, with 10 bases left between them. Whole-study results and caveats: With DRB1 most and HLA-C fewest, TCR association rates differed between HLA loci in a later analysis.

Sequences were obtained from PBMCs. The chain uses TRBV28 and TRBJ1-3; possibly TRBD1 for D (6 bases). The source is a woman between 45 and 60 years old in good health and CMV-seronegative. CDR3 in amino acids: CASSSGTPSGNTIYF. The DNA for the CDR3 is TGTGCCAGCAGTTCCGGGACACCCTCTGGAAACACCATATATTTT. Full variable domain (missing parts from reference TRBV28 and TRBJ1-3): DVKVTQSSRYLVKRTGEKVFLECVQDMDHENMFWYRQDPGLGLRLIYFSYDVKMKEKGDIPEGYSVSREKKERFSLILESASTNQTSMYLCASSSGTPSGNTIYFGEGSWLTVV.